What follows are 14 T cell receptor beta chains derived from one specimen sequenced in a study of radiation and T cells in renal cell carcinoma. Stated time point: blood 4 weeks post-SBRT, at nephrectomy. Treatment denoted: 15 Gy SBRT to primary tumor, nephrectomy 4 weeks later. Produced via immunoSEQ multiplex PCR; TCRdb's table is partial and in-frame only. The table includes tens of thousands of clones, around four fifths detected once. Specimen: blood, collected from a patient whose treatment included radiotherapy and nephrectomy. These receptors were obtained from a man aged 50 to 60 with renal cell carcinoma.

V and J are TRBV28 and TRBJ2-1; 11 bases line up with TRBD2. The germline V gene encodes CDR1 MDHEN and CDR2 SYDVKM. The CDR3 runs to 18 residues. The ends lost 6 bases at V and 0 bases at J; junction bases unmatched: 10. CDR3: CASRPRLAGKLSYNEQFF. The CDR3 coding sequence is TGTGCCAGCAGGCCCCGACTAGCGGGAAAACTCTCCTACAATGAGCAGTTCTTC.

This clone has only a few counts. The rearrangement uses TRBV29-1 and TRBJ1-4; no definite D call. This CDR3 comprises 15 residues. Germline V gene lookup returns CDR1 SQVTM and CDR2 ANQGSEA. V was trimmed by 4 bases and J by 12 bases, leaving 24 bases between them. CDR3 bases: TGCAGCGTTGTGACGTTTGGGGTTGTGGGATTAGAACTGTTTTTT. This gives the protein CSVVTFGVVGLELFF. Variable domain in full (rest from reference TRBV29-1 and TRBJ1-4): SAVISQKPSRDICQRGTSLTIQCQVDSQVTMMFWYRQQPGQSLTLIATANQGSEATYESGFVIDKFPISRPNLTFSTLTVSNMSPEDSSIYLCSVVTFGVVGLELFFGSGTQLSVL.

DNA for the CDR3: TGTGCCAGCAGCGGTTATGGGGGCTACGAGCAGTACTTC. Amino acid sequence: CASSGYGGYEQYF. The V gene is TRBV2, the J gene TRBJ2-5; D might be TRBD1 or TRBD2, each matching 5 bases. The DNA end is more similar to TRBJ2-7, so the J call may be wrong. The CDR3 covers 13 residues. Germline assignment: CDR1 SNHLY and CDR2 FYNNEI.

This chain uses TRBV5-1 with TRBJ2-4; 7 bases are shared with TRBD2. Trimming removed 3 bases from V and 0 bases from J; junction bases left unmatched: 6. Germline V gives CDR1 SGHRS, CDR2 YFSETQ. The CDR3 is made up of 16 amino acids. For the CDR3, the DNA is TGCGCCAGCAGCTGGGACGGGAGGCTAGCCAAAAACATTCAGTACTTC. Translation gives CASSWDGRLAKNIQYF. Supplemented by reference TRBV5-1 and TRBJ2-4, the full variable domain reads KAGVTQTPRYLIKTRGQQVTLSCSPISGHRSVSWYQQTPGQGLQFLFEYFSETQRNKGNFPGRFSGRQFSNSRSEMNVSTLELGDSALYLCASSWDGRLAKNIQYFGAGTRLSVL.

This clone was seen repeatedly, ten times or more. CDR3 in amino acids: CASEGLRDPSLPNYGYTF. Written as DNA, the CDR3 is TGTGCCAGCGAGGGACTTCGGGACCCCTCTCTCCCTAACTATGGCTACACCTTC. J is TRBJ1-2 and V is TRBV2, with a weak D call TRBD1 (5 bases). V was pared by 8 bases and J by 0 bases, with 25 bases between. There are 18 residues in the CDR3. Germline V CDR1 and CDR2: SNHLY, FYNNEI.

The V gene is TRBV6-5, the J gene TRBJ1-2; weak D call: TRBD1 (5 bases). Germline V CDR1 and CDR2: MNHEY, SVGAGI. The ends were cut back, 2 bases at V and 8 bases at J, with 18 bases in the middle. There are 15 residues in the CDR3. The CDR3 coding sequence is TGTGCCAGCAGTTACCCCGGGGGGGGTTGGGACGGCTACACCTTC. Encoded protein: CASSYPGGGWDGYTF.

J is TRBJ1-5 and V is TRBV30; D is unclear. The germline gives CDR1 GTSNPN, CDR2 SVGIG (reference sequence). The CDR3 covers 14 residues. Trimming took off 2 bases at V and 4 bases at J, with 12 bases between the two ends. The CDR3 protein is CAWSSAGVNQPQHF. CDR3 DNA sequence: TGTGCCTGGAGTTCCGCAGGAGTAAATCAGCCCCAGCATTTT.

V usage is TRBV19 and J usage is TRBJ2-2, with 7 bases matching TRBD2. Germline assignment: CDR1 LNHDA and CDR2 SQIVND (reference sequence). This CDR3 contains 17 residues. Trimming cost V 4 bases and J 2 bases; bases outside gene matches: 10. The CDR3 here is CASSKRLLATNTGELFF. The CDR3 DNA is TGTGCCAGTAGTAAGCGATTACTAGCGACAAACACCGGGGAGCTGTTTTTT.

The chain recombines TRBV5-4 with TRBJ2-5; D is tentatively TRBD1 or TRBD2 (5 bases each). This CDR3 is built from 15 residues. Germline CDR1 is SGHNT and CDR2 is YYREEE (reference sequence). V lost 4 bases and J 5 bases, leaving 18 bases between the germline ends. CDR3 in DNA: TGTGCCAGCAGCCCTGGGAATGGGGGTTGGGAGACCCAGTACTTC. It is translated as CASSPGNGGWETQYF.

The V call is TRBV7-2, the J call TRBJ2-5, with 7 nucleotides matching TRBD2. J was trimmed by 5 bases and V by 4 bases; bases with no gene match: 7. CDR3 size: 14 residues. Germline CDR1 is SGHTA and CDR2 is FQGNSA. The CDR3 bases are TGTGCCAGCAGCTGGGGGGGGGTCTTTGAGACCCAGTACTTC. Its protein is CASSWGGVFETQYF.

This clone was seen just once. The junction departs from the called germline gene at one end, perhaps through a read error. The chain combines TRBV7-7 with TRBJ2-1, with 15 nucleotides matching TRBD2. This CDR3 is built from 16 residues. The germline V gene has CDR1 SSHAT and CDR2 FNYEAQ (reference sequence). The CDR3 DNA is TGTGCTAGCAGCCCTGGACTAGCGGGGGGGCCTAGTGAGCAGTTCTTC. Its translation: CASSPGLAGGPSEQFF.

The V call is TRBV7-9, the J call TRBJ2-7; no definite D call. Germline V gene sequence: CDR1 SEHNR, CDR2 FQNEAQ (reference sequence). The CDR3 covers 14 residues. Trimming stripped 2 bases from V and 3 bases from J, with 11 bases between. CDR3 in amino acids: CASSLSQNLYEQYF. The CDR3 region has the DNA TGTGCCAGCAGCTTATCCCAGAACCTCTACGAGCAGTACTTC.

The DNA of the CDR3 is TGTGCCAGCAGTTCTCTAGGACGGGCAGCATATCAAAACACCGGGGAGCTGTTTTTT. Its protein product is CASSSLGRAAYQNTGELFF. The chain carries TRBV7-9 and TRBJ2-2; D is unresolved. Germline CDR1 and CDR2: SEHNR and FQNEAQ (reference sequence). CDR3 size: 19 residues. V was cut by 6 bases and J by 2 bases, with 25 bases left in between.

The chain combines TRBV28 with TRBJ2-7; D gene unclear. This CDR3 has 12 amino acids. V was shortened by 4 bases and J by 1 base, with 5 bases between the two germline ends. Germline V gives CDR1 MDHEN, CDR2 SYDVKM. CDR3 in amino acids: CASSSFSYEQYF. CDR3 DNA sequence: TGTGCCAGCAGTTCCTTTTCCTACGAGCAGTACTTC. Full variable domain (outside the CDR3, taken from reference TRBV28 and TRBJ2-7): DVKVTQSSRYLVKRTGEKVFLECVQDMDHENMFWYRQDPGLGLRLIYFSYDVKMKEKGDIPEGYSVSREKKERFSLILESASTNQTSMYLCASSSFSYEQYFGPGTRLTVT.